This T cell receptor (beta chain) appears in the sequencing data of a study of blood T cells in healthy people across ages. Study-wide results and limits: Strong correlation was found linking TCR beta diversity to naive T cell percentage.

V was trimmed by 5 bases and J by 5 bases, leaving 9 bases between them. The CDR3 length is 12 residues. Germline-derived CDR1 and CDR2 are SGHTA and FQGNSA. Drawing of peripheral blood yielded roughly 9.8 milliliters from each donor. For the second PCR, which ran for about 7 to 11 cycles, a sample-barcoded 5' primer and a J-beta primer mix were used. Via MiXCR, TCRdb re-called the 5' RACE reads, giving one row per CDR3 protein. The repertoire includes fewer than 2,000,000 distinct CDR3 sequences, 39% of them detected once, and roughly 23% sits in the top ten. This clonotype was counted between two and nine times. The antigen is undetermined.

The chain uses TRBV7-2 and TRBJ1-1; D is uncertain. The TCR originated in a human donor in good health. Sequenced sample: blood. In nucleotides, the CDR3 is TGTGCCAGCAGCACGGTATGGACTGAAGCTTTCTTT. This codes for CASSTVWTEAFF.